Shown below are 5 T cell receptor beta chains from a single sample sequenced in a study of radiation and T cells in renal cell carcinoma (dated by TCRdb to about 2020). The library was made by the immunoSEQ multiplex PCR assay. Not all clones reach the TCRdb copy of this immuneACCESS table, which keeps in-frame sequences only. Checked studies attribute under half of the gap to unresolved V genes and leave the rest unexplained. In all, the sample holds roughly 21,000 clones, and 45% to 65% of those were seen once. Less than 25% of the sample lies in the top ten. What the time point label conveys for this sample: tumor resected at nephrectomy. The treatment or condition label of this sample denotes: treatment-naive control, cytoreductive nephrectomy. The source material was tumor tissue, sampled from a patient whose treatment was nephrectomy without radiotherapy. These receptors came from a human donor with renal cell carcinoma.

This rearrangement joins TRBV6-1 to TRBJ2-2, with 9 nucleotides matching TRBD1. Unmatched junction bases numbered 4, after V lost 6 bases and J lost 2 bases. There are 15 residues in the CDR3. CDR1 MNHNS and CDR2 SASEGT come from the germline V gene. The CDR3 region is CASSRGQGNTGELFF. The CDR3 nucleotides read TGTGCCAGCAGCCGGGGACAGGGTAACACCGGGGAGCTGTTTTTT.

Judged by abundance, this clone is medium-sized (0.01 to 0.1%). The chain carries TRBV4-1 and TRBJ1-5; possible D gene TRBD1, 5 bases. V was shortened by 0 bases and J by 9 bases, with 15 bases between the two germline ends. Germline V gives CDR1 MGHRA, CDR2 YSYEKL. CDR3 length: 15 amino acids. The CDR3 DNA reads as TGCGCCAGCAGCCAAGAGGCCGGGGCCGGTAGGCCCCAGCATTTT. It translates to CASSQEAGAGRPQHF.

This clone was detected a few times. The chain combines TRBV7-6 with TRBJ2-3; TRBD2 matches 7 bases. The V segment lost 0 bases and the J segment 2 bases; nucleotides outside the gene matches: 2. Germline V gene lookup returns CDR1 SGHVS and CDR2 FNYEAQ. This CDR3 is 15 amino acids long. The CDR3 loop is CASSLAGLYTDTQYF. CDR3 in DNA: TGTGCCAGCAGCTTAGCGGGACTATACACAGATACGCAGTATTTT.

V and J are TRBV5-1 and TRBJ2-2; 9 bases map to TRBD2. V shed 0 bases, J shed 6 bases, and the junction held 9 bases outside the gene matches. From germline, CDR1 is SGHRS and CDR2 YFSETQ. The length of the CDR3 is 17 residues. The CDR3 reads CASSLAFRGGAPGELFF. Written as DNA, the CDR3 is TGCGCCAGCAGCTTGGCCTTCCGCGGGGGGGCCCCCGGGGAGCTGTTTTTT.

The V gene is TRBV6-5, the J gene TRBJ2-7, with a possible D match to TRBD1 (7 bases). The CDR3 length is 14 residues. Trimming stripped 6 bases from V and 2 bases from J, with 14 bases between. CDR1 MNHEY and CDR2 SVGAGI come from the germline V gene. CDR3 sequence: CASRTAGGTYEQYF. CDR3 DNA sequence: TGTGCCAGCAGGACCGCAGGGGGGACCTACGAGCAGTACTTC.